This T cell receptor (beta chain) derives from a study of blood T cells in healthy people across ages. There are 15 residues in the CDR3. Germline CDR1 is LNHNV and CDR2 is YYDKDF (reference sequence). Primers used in a second PCR of about 7 to 12 cycles were a sample-barcoded 5' primer and a J-beta primer mix. TCRdb called the 5' RACE reads again in MiXCR, with one record for every CDR3 protein. The sample includes 650,000 to 900,000 distinct CDR3 sequences, approximately 59% of them seen just once. This chain uses TRBV15 with TRBJ2-4; no definite D call. The J call may be mistaken, given a closer DNA end match to TRBJ2-7. The receptor was derived from a man aged 30 to 45 in good health. Sequenced material: blood. The CDR3 region has the DNA TGTGCCACCAGCAGAGAGGGCGCATTCTCCTACGAGCAGTACTTC. Translated, it gives CATSREGAFSYEQYF.